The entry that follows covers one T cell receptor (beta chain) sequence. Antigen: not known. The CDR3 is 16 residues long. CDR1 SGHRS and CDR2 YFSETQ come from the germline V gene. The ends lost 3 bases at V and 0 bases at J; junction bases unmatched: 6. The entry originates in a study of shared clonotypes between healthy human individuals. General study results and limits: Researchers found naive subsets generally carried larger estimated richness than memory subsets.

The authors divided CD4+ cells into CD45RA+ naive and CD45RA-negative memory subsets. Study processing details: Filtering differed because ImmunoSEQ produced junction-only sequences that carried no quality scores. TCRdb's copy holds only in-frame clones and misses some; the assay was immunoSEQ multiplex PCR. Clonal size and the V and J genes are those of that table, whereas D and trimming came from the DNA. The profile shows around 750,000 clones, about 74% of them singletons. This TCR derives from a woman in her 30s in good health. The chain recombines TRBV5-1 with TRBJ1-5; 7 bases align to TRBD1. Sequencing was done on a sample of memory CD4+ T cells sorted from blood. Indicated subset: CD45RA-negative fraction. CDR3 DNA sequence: TGCGCCAGCAGCTGGGGGGACAGCTATAGCAATCAGCCCCAGCATTTT. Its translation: CASSWGDSYSNQPQHF.